The rows below give T cell receptor beta chains drawn from one sample of a study of breast tumors, draining lymph nodes, adjacent tissues. Each CDR3 protein gets one entry after TCRdb re-called the multiplex PCR reads with MiXCR. The sample has fewer than 300,000 distinct CDR3 sequences; about 34% are singletons. The sample taken for sequencing was axillary lymph node tissue. The source is a female donor with breast cancer. Some clones in this sample may be carry-over from other donors' samples. The CDR3 runs from the conserved cysteine through the conserved F or W. Fields, in order: clone size, V gene, J gene, D gene, CDR3 DNA, CDR3 protein. A D gene is named only where the DNA matches it firmly. The size entry is marked missing in some rows and otherwise reads once, few, many or a size class.

>many|TRBV6-5|TRBJ2-7|.
TGTGCCAGCAGCCGGACCGCAGCCTACGAGCAGTACTTC
CASSRTAAYEQYF
>few|TRBV5-6|TRBJ1-1|.
TGTGCCAGCAGCTCTAAGGGCCACGTGGAAGCTTTCTTT
CASSSKGHVEAFF
>.|TRBV7-9|TRBJ1-2|.
TGCGCCGGCAGGCCACCTGGGGTGGTCGCGCGAGTTGGCCACACCTTC
CAGRPPGVVARVGHTF
>many|TRBV6-1|TRBJ1-4|TRBD1
TGTGCCAGCACCAGGGACAGGGGTAATGAAAAACTGTTTTTT
CASTRDRGNEKLFF
>many|TRBV2|TRBJ2-1|.
TGTGCCAGCGGTCCGACCCCCGGCCCAGATAATACTGAGCAGTTCTTC
CASGPTPGPDNTEQFF
>many|TRBV9|TRBJ2-1|TRBD1
TGTGCCAGCAGCGAGAGGGGGACAGGTACCTACAATGAGCAGTTCTTC
CASSERGTGTYNEQFF
>many|TRBV3-1|TRBJ1-3|.
TGTGCCAGCAGCCAATGGGAAAACACCATATATTTT
CASSQWENTIYF
>many|TRBV29-1|TRBJ1-3|TRBD1
TGCAGCGTTGGTGGGCCTCAGGGGGCTGGAAACACCATATATTTT
CSVGGPQGAGNTIYF
>many|TRBV6-5|TRBJ1-5|TRBD1
TGTGCCAGCAGCCGACAGGGTCCAAATCAGCCCCAGCATTTT
CASSRQGPNQPQHF
>many|TRBV11-2|TRBJ2-2|.
TGTGCCAGCAGCAAAACTTATAGCGGATCCACCGGGGAGCTGTTTTTT
CASSKTYSGSTGELFF
>many|TRBV5-6|TRBJ2-3|.
TGTGCCAGCAGCTCCCCCCTCGAGGCGGGAGGTTCCAGGGGGTTAGATACGCAGTATTTT
CASSSPLEAGGSRGLDTQYF
>many|TRBV19|TRBJ2-1|.
TGTGCCAGTAGTATCCTTCAGCGGCGCAATGAGCAGTTCTTC
CASSILQRRNEQFF
>many|TRBV9|TRBJ2-1|.
TGTGCCAGCAGCGTAGAGCACGTCTCCTACAATGAGCAGTTCTTC
CASSVEHVSYNEQFF
>.|TRBV27|TRBJ1-4|.
TGTGCCAGCAGGCCTGGGGGGGGTAATGAAAAACTGTTTTTT
CASRPGGGNEKLFF
>.|TRBV6-4|TRBJ1-2|TRBD1
TGCGCCAGCAGTCAACAGGGGCTTAACTATGGCTACACCTTC
CASSQQGLNYGYTF
>.|TRBV13|TRBJ1-4|.
TGTGCCAGCAGCTTCACGGTCGGCGGGAGCAGTACAACTAATGAAAAACTGTTTTTT
CASSFTVGGSSTTNEKLFF
>few|TRBV6-1|TRBJ2-7|TRBD1
TGTGCCAGCAGTCAATTACAGGACAGGGGGCGGTACGAGCAGTACTTC
CASSQLQDRGRYEQYF
>many|TRBV19|TRBJ2-6|TRBD1
TGTGCCAGTAGTGCAGCGAGGGACAGGGGAGGTGCTGGGGCCAACGTCCTGACTTTC
CASSAARDRGGAGANVLTF
>many|TRBV7-8|TRBJ1-1|.
TGTGCCAGCAGCTCAGGTAGGAACACTGAAGCTTTCTTT
CASSSGRNTEAFF
>many|TRBV20-1|TRBJ2-7|TRBD2
TGCAGTGCTAGGAAAACCGGGACTAGCGGGACCTACGAGCAGTACTTC
CSARKTGTSGTYEQYF
>few|TRBV5-1|TRBJ2-3|.
TGCGCCAGCAGCTCCGGCGGAACCCGAGGCACAGATACGCAGTATTTT
CASSSGGTRGTDTQYF
>many|TRBV6-1|TRBJ1-6|.
TGTGCCAGCAGTGAAGGTTACTCCTATAATTCACCCCTCCACTTT
CASSEGYSYNSPLHF
>once|TRBV3-1|TRBJ1-5|.
TGTGCCCGCAGCCAAGATACAAATCCAAGTCAGCCCCAGCATTTT
CARSQDTNPSQPQHF
>.|TRBV29-1|TRBJ1-2|.
TGCAGCAGTTTAGAAACAGGCTATGGCTACACCTTC
CSSLETGYGYTF
>many|TRBV24-1|TRBJ2-3|TRBD1
TGTGCCACCAGTGATTTATGGACAGGGGGTGAGGGAGTGGATACGCAGTATTTT
CATSDLWTGGEGVDTQYF
>many|TRBV5-1|TRBJ2-1|.
TGCGCCAGCAGCTTGGACAGAACCTCCTACAATGAGCAGTTCTTC
CASSLDRTSYNEQFF
>.|TRBV20-1|TRBJ2-1|.
TGCAGTGCTGGAGACGGAGCGTTGGCGGCAGATCGGAATGAGCAGCTCTTC
CSAGDGALAADRNEQLF
>few|TRBV30|TRBJ2-1|TRBD2
TGTGCCTCGCCTAGCGGGAGGGCGGGCAATGAGCAGTTCTTC
CASPSGRAGNEQFF
>few|TRBV12-3/TRBV12-4|TRBJ2-3|TRBD2
TGTGCCAGCAGTTTCTTGGCCAGCGGGAAAGATACGCAGTATTTT
CASSFLASGKDTQYF
>.|TRBV7-6|TRBJ1-5|.
TGTGCCAGCAGCTGGGACGACAATCAGCCCCAGCATTTT
CASSWDDNQPQHF
>many|TRBV30|TRBJ1-6|TRBD1
TGTGCCTTATACCGGGACAGTCATAATTCACCCCTCCACTTT
CALYRDSHNSPLHF
>many|TRBV20-1|TRBJ2-4|.
TGCAGTGCTAGACAAACCGGGGTAGCCAAAAACATTCAGTACTTC
CSARQTGVAKNIQYF
>many|TRBV7-6|TRBJ2-1|TRBD2
TGTGCCAGCAGCTTACGGTATAGCGGGAGAGCCTCAGACTACAATGAGCAGTTCTTC
CASSLRYSGRASDYNEQFF
>.|TRBV20-1|TRBJ1-5|TRBD1
TGCAGTGCTAGACGACGGACAGGTAGCACTCAGCCCCAGCATTTT
CSARRRTGSTQPQHF